These 7 T cell receptor beta chains were sequenced from one sample in a study of cytomegalovirus exposure and HLA in healthy donors. The PCR had 60 Vbeta and 13 Jbeta primers. TCRdb's copy holds only in-frame clones and misses some; the assay was immunoSEQ multiplex PCR. Its table records some 75,000 clones. The sequencing sample was made of PBMCs. The receptors stem from a man aged 35 to 55 in good health and CMV-seronegative.

V usage is TRBV5-1 and J usage is TRBJ2-6, with 7 bases that match TRBD1. V lost 0 bases, J lost 1 base, and 7 bases stayed unmatched. Germline lookup yields CDR1 SGHRS and CDR2 YFSETQ. There are 18 residues in the CDR3. CDR3 protein: CASSLGGTVTSGANVLTF. CDR3 coding DNA: TGCGCCAGCAGCTTGGGTGGGACAGTAACTTCTGGGGCCAACGTCCTGACTTTC. Full variable domain (remainder filled in from reference TRBV5-1 and TRBJ2-6): KAGVTQTPRYLIKTRGQQVTLSCSPISGHRSVSWYQQTPGQGLQFLFEYFSETQRNKGNFPGRFSGRQFSNSRSEMNVSTLELGDSALYLCASSLGGTVTSGANVLTFGAGSRLTVL.

The chain joins TRBV27 to TRBJ1-2, with 7 nucleotides matching TRBD1. Trimming took 5 bases from V and 0 from J; bases not matched to a gene: 3. The germline V gene has CDR1 MNHEY and CDR2 SMNVEV (reference sequence). This CDR3 region has 14 residues. CDR3 amino acids: CASSRDRANYGYTF. Written as DNA, the CDR3 is TGTGCCAGCAGTCGAGACAGGGCTAACTATGGCTACACCTTC.

This chain joins TRBV11-2 and TRBJ1-2; possible D gene TRBD1, 5 bases. Trimming shortened V by 5 bases and J by 3 bases, and 7 bases separated the two germline ends. Germline CDR1 SGHAT, CDR2 FQNNGV. The CDR3 is 12 amino acids. The CDR3: CASSQGYYGYTF. DNA for the CDR3: TGTGCCAGCAGCCAGGGATACTATGGCTACACCTTC.

The J gene is TRBJ2-2, the V gene TRBV11-2; the match to TRBD2 covers 12 bases. V lost 5 bases and J lost 6; bases outside the gene matches: 13. The CDR3 consists of 18 residues. Germline CDR1 is SGHAT and CDR2 is FQNNGV. CDR3 in DNA: TGTGCCAGCAGCCCTGGACTAGCGGGGAGGTTGTCGGCCGGGGAGCTGTTTTTT. Its translation is CASSPGLAGRLSAGELFF.

CDR3 in amino acids: CASRAAGGPSGELFF. CDR3 sequence (DNA): TGTGCCAGTAGGGCAGCGGGAGGGCCCTCCGGGGAGCTGTTTTTT. V gene TRBV19 combines with J gene TRBJ2-2, with 10 bases fitting TRBD2. There are 15 residues in the CDR3. The J segment lost 6 bases and the V segment lost 6 bases, leaving 7 bases of the junction unmatched. Germline V gene sequence: CDR1 LNHDA, CDR2 SQIVND (reference sequence).

V usage is TRBV18 and J usage is TRBJ2-7; TRBD2 might be the D (5 bases). The CDR3 loop spans 12 amino acids. Germline CDR1 is KGHSH and CDR2 is LQKENI. V lost 1 base and J 11 bases, leaving 12 bases between the germline ends. The CDR3 DNA reads as TGTGCCAGCTCACCACTCGGCGAAGCGGAGTACTTC. Its protein product is CASSPLGEAEYF.

The CDR3 loop is CSADRGGNTEAFF. The CDR3 DNA follows: TGCAGCGCAGACAGGGGGGGAAACACTGAAGCTTTCTTT. This chain connects TRBV29-1 to TRBJ1-1, with TRBD1 matching over 9 bases. Germline CDR1 SQVTM, CDR2 ANQGSEA. The CDR3 sequence is 13 residues long. With V trimmed by 7 bases and J by 2 bases, 5 bases remained unmatched.